This TCR beta chain was sequenced for a study of shared clonotypes between healthy human individuals. This clone was detected once. The V and J ends lost 5 bases and 4 bases respectively, with 17 bases between them. Germline loops: CDR1 LNHDA, CDR2 SQIVND (reference sequence). The CDR3 contains 15 residues. As defined, naive CD8 cells were CD45RO-negative and positively selected for CCR7, with terminally differentiated effector memory CD45RA+ cells excluded. The data were produced by immunoSEQ multiplex PCR, yet TCRdb's version contains in-frame clones alone and is incomplete. The table has about 2,100,000 clones, roughly 91% seen once.

The clonotype was recovered from a young man in good health. Some clones in this sample may be carry-over from other donors' samples. This rearrangement joins TRBV19 to TRBJ1-1; D is possibly TRBD1 (5 bases). The sample consisted of naive CD8+ T cells from PBMCs. The CDR3 protein is CASSRSLGGGTEAFF. The CDR3 coding sequence is TGTGCCAGTAGTCGCTCATTGGGGGGGGGCACTGAAGCTTTCTTT. The full variable domain, with the rest looked up from reference TRBV19 and TRBJ1-1, is DGGITQSPKYLFRKEGQNVTLSCEQNLNHDAMYWYRQDPGQGLRLIYYSQIVNDFQKGDIAEGYSVSREKKESFPLTVTSAQKNPTAFYLCASSRSLGGGTEAFFGQGTRLTVV.